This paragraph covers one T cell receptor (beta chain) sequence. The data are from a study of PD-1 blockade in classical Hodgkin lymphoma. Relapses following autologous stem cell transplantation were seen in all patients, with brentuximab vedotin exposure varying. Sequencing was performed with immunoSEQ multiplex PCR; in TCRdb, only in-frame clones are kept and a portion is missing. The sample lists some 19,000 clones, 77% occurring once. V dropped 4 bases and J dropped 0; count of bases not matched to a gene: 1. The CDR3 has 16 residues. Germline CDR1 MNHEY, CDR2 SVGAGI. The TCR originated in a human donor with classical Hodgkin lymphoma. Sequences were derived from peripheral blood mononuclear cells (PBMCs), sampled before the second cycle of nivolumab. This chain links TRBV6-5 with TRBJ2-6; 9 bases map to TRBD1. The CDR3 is CASSSGQGSGANVLTF. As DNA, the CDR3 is TGTGCCAGCAGTTCGGGACAGGGCTCTGGGGCCAACGTCCTGACTTTC.